This T cell receptor beta chain was sequenced during a study of cytomegalovirus exposure and HLA in healthy donors. PCR was performed using 60 Vbeta and 13 Jbeta primers. Here immunoSEQ multiplex PCR was the method, and the copy in TCRdb shows in-frame clones only, minus some. Of some 150,000 clones in the sample, roughly 77% were seen once. Sequencing was performed on PBMCs. This receptor was identified in a human donor in good health.

In DNA form, the CDR3 reads TGTGCCAGCAGTTTTTCGCGGGAGACTTACGAGCAGTACTTC. It encodes CASSFSRETYEQYF. J is TRBJ2-7 and V is TRBV27, with TRBD2 matching 7 bases. After removal of 3 bases from V and 4 bases from J, the junction contained 6 bases not matched to a gene. CDR3 length: 14 amino acids. CDR1 is MNHEY and CDR2 is SMNVEV in the germline V gene (reference sequence).